This TCR beta chain was profiled in a study of CD8 T cells in ankylosing spondylitis. One entry per CDR3 protein results from TCRdb running MiXCR on the 5' RACE reads. Of around 540,000 distinct CDR3 sequences in the sample, 10% to 15% were seen once. V shed 0 bases and J 8 bases; nucleotides not matched to a gene: 6. The CDR3 is made up of 16 amino acids. Germline-derived CDR1 and CDR2 are SGHRS and YFSETQ. Remarks on this clonotype: Its antigen is undetermined.

Study-level results: A TCR beta motif of fewer than ten highly homologous variants seemed to mark ankylosing spondylitis blood. Clones tied to disease were said to be significantly enriched in matched ankylosing spondylitis synovial fluid.

V gene TRBV5-1 combines with J gene TRBJ2-2, with 11 bases lining up with TRBD2. Sequences were obtained from blood, either unsorted or a sorted T cell fraction (not recorded which). This TCR came from a male donor with ankylosing spondylitis. Here the CDR3 reads CASSLVLAGGRGELFF. CDR3 sequence (DNA): TGCGCCAGCAGCTTGGTTCTAGCGGGAGGTCGAGGGGAGCTGTTTTTT.